This passage covers 29 T cell receptor beta chains from one sample sequenced in a study of T-cell memory formation after mild COVID-19. TCRdb used MiXCR to reprocess the 5' RACE reads, holding one entry per CDR3 protein. The sample carries roughly 130,000 distinct CDR3 sequences, 15% to 20% recorded once. Sequencing was carried out using PBMCs or a T cell subset sorted from them (not recorded which). These receptors came from an adult woman who had mild COVID-19 (a few samples of this study predate the infection). Cell type and time point are not known.

This clonotype was seen a handful of times. The chain combines TRBV7-6 with TRBJ2-2; a weak D match, TRBD1 (5 bases). Germline lookup yields CDR1 SGHVS and CDR2 FNYEAQ. The V end lost 10 bases, the J end lost 5 bases, and 17 bases lay between the germline ends. The CDR3 spans 14 residues. Here the CDR3 reads CATRSGAGTGELFF. The CDR3 bases are TGTGCCACACGATCGGGCGCAGGGACCGGGGAGCTGTTTTTT.

V and J are TRBV5-1 and TRBJ2-5, with D perhaps being TRBD1 or TRBD2 (5 bases each). The germline V gene has CDR1 SGHRS and CDR2 YFSETQ. The CDR3 extends over 13 amino acids. Trimming removed 4 bases at V and 4 bases at J, with 11 bases between. The CDR3 loop reads CASSPGTGETQYF. The CDR3 nucleotides are TGCGCCAGCAGCCCGGGGACCGGAGAGACCCAGTACTTC.

In this sample, this clonotype turned up a few times. V is TRBV5-1 and J is TRBJ2-5; 8 bases align to TRBD2. The V gene end was trimmed by 3 bases and the J gene end by 2 bases; junction bases not matched to a gene: 9. CDR1 and CDR2 from the germline V gene are SGHRS and YFSETQ. This CDR3 has 16 residues. The CDR3 coding sequence is TGCGCCAGCAGCTCGGGGGTGGTAGCGGGACAAGAGACCCAGTACTTC. Translated, it gives CASSSGVVAGQETQYF.

The chain is built from TRBV7-9 and TRBJ1-2; no clear D gene. V lost 3 bases and J 6 bases, leaving 11 bases between the germline ends. This CDR3 has 13 residues. CDR1 is SEHNR, CDR2 FQNEAQ, per germline (reference sequence). CDR3 amino acids: CASSFRGVDGYTF. CDR3 bases: TGTGCCAGCAGCTTCCGGGGAGTGGATGGCTACACCTTC.

This clonotype has more than one count but fewer than ten. The gene calls are TRBV5-1 and TRBJ2-7; no definite D call. Trimming took 3 bases from V and 1 from J, leaving 11 bases between them. Germline CDR1 SGHRS, CDR2 YFSETQ. CDR3 size: 14 residues. In DNA, the CDR3 is TGCGCCAGCAGCTACCGGGCCTTATCCTACGAGCAGTACTTC. Amino acid sequence: CASSYRALSYEQYF.

The chain couples TRBV12-3 or TRBV12-4 to TRBJ2-7; 9 nucleotides agree with TRBD2. V dropped 3 bases and J dropped 2; count of bases not matched to a gene: 5. The CDR3 sequence is 15 residues long. The CDR3 DNA reads as TGTGCCAGCAGTTTGGGGCTAGCGGGGCCCTACGAGCAGTACTTC. As protein: CASSLGLAGPYEQYF.

This clonotype has more than one count but fewer than ten. The chain combines TRBV15 with TRBJ2-3, with D perhaps TRBD2 (5 bases). The V end was cut by 1 base, the J end by 4 bases, with 15 bases between. The CDR3 is 16 residues long. CDR1 is LNHNV, CDR2 YYDKDF, per germline (reference sequence). The CDR3 is CATSRAGQDSPDTQYF. Here the CDR3 DNA reads TGTGCCACCAGCAGAGCGGGTCAGGACTCGCCAGATACGCAGTATTTT.

This chain uses TRBV5-6 with TRBJ2-5; no clear D gene. Germline assignment: CDR1 SGHDT and CDR2 YYEEEE. There are 16 residues in the CDR3. V lost 4 bases, J lost 0 bases, and 16 bases lay in between. The CDR3 DNA reads TGTGCCAGCAGCCCACCCCTGACTTCTTACCAAGAGACCCAGTACTTC. This gives the protein CASSPPLTSYQETQYF.

This clonotype showed up many times. V is TRBV30 and J is TRBJ2-3; the D is unclear. Germline-derived CDR1 and CDR2 are GTSNPN and SVGIG (reference sequence). V lost 0 bases to trimming and J lost 4 bases, with 8 bases between them. The CDR3 length is 13 residues. The chain's CDR3 is CAWSVRRADTQYF. The CDR3 DNA follows: TGTGCCTGGAGTGTACGTCGGGCAGATACGCAGTATTTT.

This clonotype was counted between two and nine times. V is TRBV3-1 and J is TRBJ1-2; unclear D gene. The CDR3 contains 14 residues. V gave up 0 bases and J gave up 4 bases, with 9 bases separating them. Germline values: CDR1 LGHDT, CDR2 YNNKEL (reference sequence). CDR3 coding DNA: TGTGCCAGCAGCCAAGATCTGAGAGGCTATGGCTACACCTTC. Translated, it gives CASSQDLRGYGYTF.

This clonotype was counted a few times. This chain links TRBV20-1 with TRBJ2-1; D is undetermined. Germline lookup yields CDR1 DFQATT and CDR2 SNEGSKA (reference sequence). Trimming took 0 bases from V and 4 from J, leaving 10 bases between them. This CDR3 is built from 14 residues. The CDR3 region has the DNA TGCAGTGCTAGAGATCCCCGGGCGTACAATGAGCAGTTCTTC. Translation: CSARDPRAYNEQFF.

V and J are TRBV30 and TRBJ2-7, with D perhaps TRBD2 (5 bases). Germline V gives CDR1 GTSNPN, CDR2 SVGIG (reference sequence). The CDR3 is 11 amino acids. V shed 3 bases and J shed 6 bases, with 9 bases lying between them. The CDR3 reads CAWSEGGEQYF. The CDR3 DNA sequence: TGTGCCTGGAGCGAGGGTGGCGAGCAGTACTTC.

This clonotype occurred a few times. This rearrangement joins TRBV6-6 to TRBJ2-5, with 12 nucleotides matching TRBD2. The trim removed 0 bases at V and 1 base at J, leaving 15 bases unmatched. Germline CDR1 is MNHNY and CDR2 is SVGAGI (reference sequence). CDR3 length: 21 residues. The CDR3 region has the DNA TGTGCCAGCAGTTACTCGATAGCGACTAGCGGGAGTTTCTTGGGCCAAGAGACCCAGTACTTC. Translation: CASSYSIATSGSFLGQETQYF.

The J gene is TRBJ2-5, the V gene TRBV5-6; 7 nucleotides match TRBD1. The length of the CDR3 is 13 residues. The junction had 5 bases not matched to a gene; V was cut back by 4 bases and J by 5 bases. Germline lookup yields CDR1 SGHDT and CDR2 YYEEEE. The CDR3, as DNA: TGTGCCAGCAGCGACAGGGCTGGGGAGACCCAGTACTTC. It specifies CASSDRAGETQYF.

V is TRBV15 and J is TRBJ1-2, with D hard to call. Germline lookup yields CDR1 LNHNV and CDR2 YYDKDF (reference sequence). The V and J ends lost 5 bases and 4 bases respectively, with 14 bases between them. The CDR3 contains 14 residues. CDR3 loop: CATSSNRFPYGYTF. The CDR3 DNA reads TGTGCCACCAGCTCCAATCGCTTCCCCTATGGCTACACCTTC. The entire variable domain, with the rest obtained from reference TRBV15 and TRBJ1-2, is as follows: DAMVIQNPRYQVTQFGKPVTLSCSQTLNHNVMYWYQQKSSQAPKLLFHYYDKDFNNEADTPDNFQSRRPNTSFCFLDIRSPGLGDTAMYLCATSSNRFPYGYTFGSGTRLTVV.

This sequence joins TRBV3-1 and TRBJ2-7; no clear D. V shed 5 bases and J shed 6 bases, with 17 bases lying between them. The CDR3 is 14 amino acids. Germline V gene lookup returns CDR1 LGHDT and CDR2 YNNKEL (reference sequence). CDR3 residues: CASSSREGWGEQYF. CDR3 bases: TGTGCCAGCAGCTCCCGCGAAGGGTGGGGCGAGCAGTACTTC.

This chain connects TRBV6-5 to TRBJ2-3; TRBD2 aligns across 13 bases. The CDR3 is made up of 15 amino acids. Germline V gives CDR1 MNHEY, CDR2 SVGAGI. The V and J ends lost 6 bases and 3 bases, in that order; junction bases with no gene match: 3. Written as DNA, the CDR3 is TGTGCCAGCAGACGGGGACTAGCGGGGACAGATACGCAGTATTTT. This gives the protein CASRRGLAGTDTQYF.

This chain uses TRBV29-1 with TRBJ1-1; the D is unclear. Trimming stripped 7 bases from V and 0 bases from J, with 9 bases between. The CDR3 totals 12 residues. CDR1 is SQVTM and CDR2 is ANQGSEA in the germline V gene. CDR3 protein: CSGQVMNTEAFF. Written as DNA, the CDR3 is TGCAGCGGACAAGTGATGAACACTGAAGCTTTCTTT.

This chain links TRBV4-3 with TRBJ2-1, with D hard to call. Germline V gene data show CDR1 as LGHNA and CDR2 as YSLEER. CDR3 length equals 15 residues. V gave up 0 bases and J gave up 5 bases, with 11 bases separating them. Here the CDR3 DNA reads TGCGCCAGCAGCCAAGATACGGCCGTAGACAATGAGCAGTTCTTC. Protein product: CASSQDTAVDNEQFF.

CDR3 in amino acids: CASSSNNLAGEPNEQFF. As DNA, the CDR3 is TGTGCCAGCAGCTCTAATAATCTAGCGGGAGAACCCAATGAGCAGTTCTTC. The chain carries TRBV11-3 and TRBJ2-1; 10 bases align to TRBD2. V was clipped by 4 bases and J by 6 bases; unmatched bases: 12. Germline V CDR1 and CDR2: SGHNT, YENEEA. The CDR3 runs to 17 residues.

This sequence joins TRBV27 and TRBJ2-6; D unclear. Trimming pared 5 bases from V and 9 bases from J, leaving 17 bases between. The CDR3 has 15 residues. Germline V gene sequence: CDR1 MNHEY, CDR2 SMNVEV (reference sequence). In DNA, the CDR3 is TGTGCCAGCAGTCCGCGGCCTAGGACGGACAACGTCCTGACTTTC. Protein product: CASSPRPRTDNVLTF.

The V and J genes are TRBV27 and TRBJ2-1, with 16 bases matching TRBD2. This CDR3 contains 19 residues. Germline V gene data show CDR1 as MNHEY and CDR2 as SMNVEV (reference sequence). V shed 7 bases and J 7 bases; nucleotides not matched to a gene: 16. The CDR3 DNA sequence: TGTGCCAGCACCCCCGACGGATGGGGGACTAGCGGGAGGGGGAATGAGCAGTTCTTC. Translation gives CASTPDGWGTSGRGNEQFF.

V and J are TRBV4-3 and TRBJ1-5; no reliable D call. Germline values: CDR1 LGHNA, CDR2 YSLEER. The V gene lost 2 bases and the J gene lost 4 bases, with 6 bases spanning the gap. The CDR3 is 13 residues long. This CDR3 is CASSQRVNQPQHF. DNA for the CDR3: TGCGCCAGCAGCCAAAGGGTGAATCAGCCCCAGCATTTT.

This clonotype came up a few times. The rearrangement joins TRBV5-1 to TRBJ1-2; tentatively, D is TRBD1 (6 bases). Germline CDR1 reads SGHRS; CDR2 reads YFSETQ. Trimming pared 0 bases from V and 2 bases from J, leaving 17 bases between. The CDR3 has 17 residues. This CDR3 reads CASSLVGGLRQNYGYTF. The CDR3 coding sequence is TGCGCCAGCAGCTTGGTAGGGGGTTTGAGACAGAACTATGGCTACACCTTC.

The chain is built from TRBV15 and TRBJ2-2; D assignment may be TRBD1 or TRBD2 (5 bases each). V was cut by 5 bases and J by 7 bases, with 14 bases left in between. The germline V gene has CDR1 LNHNV and CDR2 YYDKDF (reference sequence). The CDR3 totals 14 residues. CDR3 sequence (DNA): TGTGCCACCAGCGACCGAGGGGCTGGCGGGGAGCTGTTTTTT. This translates into CATSDRGAGGELFF.

This clonotype occurred a few times. V is TRBV6-2 or TRBV6-3 and J is TRBJ2-5; 9 nucleotides line up with TRBD2. Trimming cost V 4 bases and J 4 bases; bases outside gene matches: 10. Germline V lookup: CDR1 MNHEY, CDR2 SVGEGT. The CDR3 covers 16 residues. The CDR3 region is CASSSHSGSRRETQYF. CDR3 DNA: TGTGCCAGCAGTTCCCATAGCGGGAGTCGGCGAGAGACCCAGTACTTC.

The rearrangement links TRBV10-3 to TRBJ2-1; D possibly corresponds to TRBD1 (5 bases). This CDR3 region has 16 residues. Germline lookup yields CDR1 ENHRY and CDR2 SYGVKD. Trimming removed 0 bases at V and 1 base at J, with 10 bases between. In DNA form, the CDR3 reads TGTGCCATCAGTGAGTCGATAACAGGTTCCTACAATGAGCAGTTCTTC. It is translated as CAISESITGSYNEQFF.

V is TRBV29-1 and J is TRBJ1-2; D call uncertain. There are 12 residues in the CDR3. In germline, CDR1 is SQVTM, CDR2 ANQGSEA. The V and J ends lost 5 bases and 0 bases respectively, with 7 bases between them. The CDR3 coding sequence is TGCAGCGTTCCCGGAACTAACTATGGCTACACCTTC. Encoded protein: CSVPGTNYGYTF.

This sequence joins TRBV20-1 and TRBJ2-3; no firm D call. The V gene's germline CDR1 is DFQATT and CDR2 SNEGSKA (reference sequence). The germline V and J ends were trimmed by 2 bases and 4 bases, with 7 bases remaining between them. The CDR3 is 12 residues long. In DNA form, the CDR3 reads TGCAGTGCTAGACGCATAGCAGATACGCAGTATTTT. Translation: CSARRIADTQYF.